One sample yielded the 28 T cell receptor beta chains listed below, sequenced in a study of identical twins. TCRdb re-called the 5' RACE reads through MiXCR, storing one row per CDR3 protein. The profile shows 400,000 to 650,000 distinct CDR3 sequences, 20% to 25% of them singletons. The data also belong to a second study, concerning T cells expressing NK-cell markers.

Sequenced: CD4+ T cells sorted from blood. Every receptor here comes from a woman between 18 and 29 years old in good health.

The rearrangement uses TRBV7-6 and TRBJ1-2; tentatively, D is TRBD1 (6 bases). This CDR3 spans 14 amino acids. V gave up 5 bases and J gave up 7 bases, with 17 bases separating them. Germline V gene data show CDR1 as SGHVS and CDR2 as FNYEAQ. CDR3 DNA sequence: TGTGCCAGCAGCCCCGGATGGGGGGGCAGTGGCTACACCTTC. Protein product: CASSPGWGGSGYTF.

The genes are TRBV28 and TRBJ2-1, with 8 bases lining up with TRBD2. V shed 5 bases, J shed 8 bases, and the junction held 14 bases outside the gene matches. The CDR3 has 16 residues. Germline CDR1 reads MDHEN; CDR2 reads SYDVKM. CDR3 region: CASSATLADGRDEQFF. The CDR3 DNA follows: TGTGCCAGCAGTGCTACACTAGCGGACGGAAGGGATGAGCAGTTCTTC. Full variable domain (rest looked up from reference TRBV28 and TRBJ2-1): DVKVTQSSRYLVKRTGEKVFLECVQDMDHENMFWYRQDPGLGLRLIYFSYDVKMKEKGDIPEGYSVSREKKERFSLILESASTNQTSMYLCASSATLADGRDEQFFGPGTRLTVL.

The rearrangement uses TRBV20-1 and TRBJ2-7; weak D call: TRBD2 (5 bases). The CDR3 runs to 12 residues. Looked up from germline, CDR1 is DFQATT and CDR2 is SNEGSKA (reference sequence). The V and J ends lost 3 bases and 6 bases respectively, with 12 bases between them. The CDR3 DNA sequence: TGCAGTGCTAGTAATGGGGAGTCCGAGCAGTACTTC. Residues: CSASNGESEQYF.

This clonotype was detected ten times or more. The chain couples TRBV6-5 to TRBJ1-2; 7 bases align to TRBD1. CDR1 and CDR2 from the germline V gene are MNHEY and SVGAGI. V shed 2 bases and J 4 bases; nucleotides not matched to a gene: 1. The CDR3 covers 13 residues. The CDR3 DNA reads as TGTGCCAGCAGTTACGGGACAGTCTATGGCTACACCTTC. It is translated as CASSYGTVYGYTF.

J is TRBJ2-1 and V is TRBV20-1, with 14 nucleotides matching TRBD2. The CDR3 runs 16 residues. V dropped 0 bases and J dropped 9; count of bases not matched to a gene: 7. Germline V gene lookup returns CDR1 DFQATT and CDR2 SNEGSKA (reference sequence). As DNA, the CDR3 is TGCAGTGCTAGAGACGGGACTAGCGGGGGAAAGGGTGAGCAGTTCTTC. This translates into CSARDGTSGGKGEQFF.

The rearrangement links TRBV12-3 or TRBV12-4 to TRBJ2-5; TRBD1 might be the D (6 bases). Trimming took off 7 bases at V and 5 bases at J, with 17 bases between the two ends. The CDR3 is 14 amino acids. The CDR3 bases are TGTGCCAGCACCCCTAACAGGGATGGCGAGACCCAGTACTTC. Amino acids: CASTPNRDGETQYF.

This clonotype was observed a few times. The chain recombines TRBV7-2 with TRBJ2-3, with 8 bases identical to TRBD2. The germline V gene has CDR1 SGHTA and CDR2 FQGNSA. The J segment lost 5 bases and the V segment lost 8 bases, leaving 9 bases of the junction unmatched. This CDR3 comprises 14 residues. The CDR3 DNA sequence: TGTGCCAGCCCAATGGAGGCGGGAGGAGATACGCAGTATTTT. It codes for CASPMEAGGDTQYF.

This clonotype was detected a few times. The chain links TRBV20-1 to TRBJ1-1, with no clear D. The CDR3 is 13 amino acids. Germline lookup yields CDR1 DFQATT and CDR2 SNEGSKA (reference sequence). V was shortened by 3 bases and J by 1 base, with 9 bases between the two germline ends. The CDR3 DNA reads TGCAGTGCTAGGGTCGTCGGGAACACTGAAGCTTTCTTT. Its protein product is CSARVVGNTEAFF.

This chain connects TRBV7-2 to TRBJ2-1, with D possibly TRBD1 on 6 matching bases. Trimming pared 5 bases from V and 3 bases from J, leaving 14 bases between. The germline V gene encodes CDR1 SGHTA and CDR2 FQGNSA. This CDR3 is 15 amino acids long. CDR3 protein: CASSLIGGYYNEQFF. CDR3 coding DNA: TGTGCCAGCAGCCTGATAGGGGGATACTACAATGAGCAGTTCTTC.

This clonotype was seen a few times. The chain employs TRBV24-1 and TRBJ1-2; D is uncertain. Germline values: CDR1 KGHDR, CDR2 SFDVKD. The CDR3 consists of 12 residues. Trimming left V 4 bases short and J 7 bases short, with 9 bases between. The CDR3 sequence is CATSDPMSGYTF. The CDR3 coding sequence is TGTGCCACCAGTGACCCCATGAGTGGCTACACCTTC.

This clonotype was counted between two and nine times. The rearrangement uses TRBV5-1 and TRBJ2-7, with TRBD1 matching over 7 bases. V lost 3 bases and J lost 5; bases outside the gene matches: 5. The V gene's germline CDR1 is SGHRS and CDR2 YFSETQ. This CDR3 comprises 13 residues. In nucleotides, the CDR3 is TGCGCCAGCAGCTCGGACAGGAACCACGAGCAGTACTTC. Translating it yields CASSSDRNHEQYF.

CDR3 nucleotide sequence: TGCGCCAGCAGCTTGGAACTGAGGAACACTGAAGCTTTCTTT. Translating gives CASSLELRNTEAFF. V and J are TRBV5-1 and TRBJ1-1; D unclear. Germline loops: CDR1 SGHRS, CDR2 YFSETQ. CDR3 size: 14 residues. V shed 0 bases and J shed 1 base, with 7 bases lying between them.

This chain links TRBV6-4 with TRBJ2-1; D not certain. This CDR3 has 15 amino acids. Trimming pared 1 base from V and 2 bases from J, leaving 9 bases between. Germline V gene lookup returns CDR1 MRHNA and CDR2 SNTAGT. The chain's CDR3 is CASSDYSSTYNEQFF. The CDR3 DNA sequence: TGTGCCAGCAGTGACTATTCTTCCACCTACAATGAGCAGTTCTTC.

The rearrangement links TRBV2 to TRBJ2-7; D may be TRBD1 (6 bases). Germline-derived CDR1 and CDR2 are SNHLY and FYNNEI. Deletions cut 3 bases from V and 7 bases from J, with 16 bases between. The CDR3 spans 14 residues. This CDR3 reads CASSDRSGVREQYF. For the CDR3, the DNA is TGTGCCAGCAGTGATAGGTCAGGGGTGCGAGAGCAGTACTTC. The variable domain in full, with the rest retrieved from reference TRBV2 and TRBJ2-7, is EPEVTQTPSHQVTQMGQEVILRCVPISNHLYFYWYRQILGQKVEFLVSFYNNEISEKSEIFDDQFSVERPDGSNFTLKIRSTKLEDSAMYFCASSDRSGVREQYFGPGTRLTVT.

The chain is built from TRBV20-1 and TRBJ2-1, with 13 bases identical to TRBD2. This CDR3 is 14 amino acids long. Germline-derived CDR1 and CDR2 are DFQATT and SNEGSKA (reference sequence). V lost 6 bases and J lost 8; bases outside the gene matches: 7. CDR3 nucleotide sequence: TGCAGTGCCAAACTAGCGGGAGGGCCTCATGAGCAGTTCTTC. Protein sequence: CSAKLAGGPHEQFF.

There are a few counts of this clonotype. The chain carries TRBV12-3 or TRBV12-4 and TRBJ2-1, with a weak D call TRBD2 (5 bases). This CDR3 has 14 amino acids. Trimming removed 6 bases from V and 10 bases from J, with 19 bases in between. The CDR3 loop is CASSRRASKREQFF. As DNA, the CDR3 is TGTGCCAGCAGCCGCCGGGCCTCCAAGCGGGAGCAGTTCTTC.

This clonotype occurred a few times. V and J are TRBV12-3 or TRBV12-4 and TRBJ1-2; D is unresolved. V lost 3 bases and J 8 bases, leaving 13 bases between the germline ends. This CDR3 has 13 residues. This chain's CDR3 is CASSFQAPRGYTF. DNA of the CDR3: TGTGCCAGCAGTTTCCAGGCCCCGAGAGGCTACACCTTC.

This clonotype appeared a few times. At one boundary the junction diverges from the germline segment, which might be a read error. The rearrangement links TRBV5-1 to TRBJ2-1; no clear D. The CDR3 runs to 13 residues. Germline CDR1 SGHRS, CDR2 YFSETQ. The CDR3 nucleotides are TGCGCCAGCAGCCCCTACTCCCACAATGAGCAGTTCTTC. It encodes CASSPYSHNEQFF.

This chain joins TRBV20-1 and TRBJ2-3; D possibly corresponds to TRBD2 (7 bases). CDR3 size: 14 residues. The germline gives CDR1 DFQATT, CDR2 SNEGSKA (reference sequence). V dropped 4 bases and J dropped 8 bases, with 19 bases sitting between them. CDR3: CSATYQGPGGTQYF. As DNA, the CDR3 is TGCAGTGCTACCTACCAGGGGCCGGGGGGTACGCAGTATTTT.

This chain connects TRBV3-1 to TRBJ2-1, with D hard to call. V shed 3 bases and J shed 5 bases, with 5 bases lying between them. The germline V gene encodes CDR1 LGHDT and CDR2 YNNKEL (reference sequence). The CDR3 spans 12 residues. The CDR3 sequence: CASSHPNNEQFF. CDR3 sequence (DNA): TGTGCCAGCAGCCATCCCAACAATGAGCAGTTCTTC.

The genes are TRBV20-1 and TRBJ2-6; TRBD2 matches at 8 bases. The trim removed 0 bases at V and 0 bases at J, leaving 7 bases unmatched. Germline V CDR1 and CDR2: DFQATT, SNEGSKA (reference sequence). The CDR3 length is 18 residues. CDR3 residues: CSARDRGSGGSGANVLTF. CDR3 sequence (DNA): TGCAGTGCTAGAGATAGGGGCAGCGGGGGCTCTGGGGCCAACGTCCTGACTTTC.

CDR3 sequence: CASTRLAGGINEQFF. DNA of the CDR3: TGTGCCAGCACCCGACTAGCGGGGGGAATCAATGAGCAGTTCTTC. The chain recombines TRBV12-3 or TRBV12-4 with TRBJ2-1, with TRBD2 matching over 13 bases. The CDR3 is 15 residues long. The ends lost 7 bases at V and 6 bases at J; junction bases unmatched: 6.

CDR3 DNA: TGCGCCAGCCAGCCGCGTCCCCAAAACACCGGGGAGCTGTTTTTT. This sequence encodes CASQPRPQNTGELFF. The chain carries TRBV4-3 and TRBJ2-2; D gene ambiguous. CDR1 is LGHNA, CDR2 YSLEER, per germline. This CDR3 contains 15 residues. The V end was cut by 8 bases, the J end by 2 bases, with 15 bases between.

This clonotype was seen only a few times. The chain combines TRBV29-1 with TRBJ2-6; D possibly corresponds to TRBD1 (6 bases). Germline assignment: CDR1 SQVTM and CDR2 ANQGSEA. The CDR3 extends over 13 amino acids. The CDR3 here is CAAGTSGANVLTF. CDR3 nucleotides: TGCGCTGCAGGGACATCTGGGGCCAACGTCCTGACTTTC.

This clonotype has only a few counts. CDR3 sequence reads: CSARTSGAYSHGELFF. The DNA of the CDR3 is TGCAGTGCTCGGACTAGCGGGGCCTATTCTCACGGGGAGCTGTTTTTT. The rearrangement joins TRBV20-1 to TRBJ2-2; 12 bases line up with TRBD2. With 5 bases clipped from V and 7 bases from J, the junction kept 11 bases outside the gene matches. Germline loops: CDR1 DFQATT, CDR2 SNEGSKA (reference sequence). The CDR3 runs to 16 residues.

This clonotype was observed a handful of times. The gene calls are TRBV11-2 and TRBJ1-1, with D hard to call. This CDR3 is 12 amino acids long. Trimming cost V 4 bases and J 6 bases, with 9 bases left between them. CDR1 SGHAT and CDR2 FQNNGV come from the germline V gene. CDR3 in amino acids: CASSSWTAEAFF. The CDR3 DNA is TGTGCCAGCAGCTCATGGACCGCTGAAGCTTTCTTT.

This clonotype was found a few times. The gene calls are TRBV4-3 and TRBJ1-1; tentative D call: TRBD1 (5 bases). Trimming took off 4 bases at V and 1 base at J, with 10 bases between the two ends. The CDR3 runs 14 residues. From germline, CDR1 is LGHNA and CDR2 YSLEER. For the CDR3, the DNA is TGCGCCAGCAGCCGAGACAGTCAGAACACTGAAGCTTTCTTT. Its translation: CASSRDSQNTEAFF.

The chain links TRBV20-1 to TRBJ2-7; 9 bases line up with TRBD1. Germline CDR1 is DFQATT and CDR2 is SNEGSKA (reference sequence). The CDR3 covers 15 residues. V shed 1 base and J 1 base; nucleotides not matched to a gene: 5. The CDR3 region has the DNA TGCAGTGCTAGAGTAACCGGGACAGGGTCCTACGAGCAGTACTTC. Residues: CSARVTGTGSYEQYF.